Below, 7 T cell receptor beta chains from the same sample are listed, as sequenced in a study of vaccination effects on CD4 cells after COVID-19. Data came from immunoSEQ multiplex PCR; TCRdb stores just in-frame clones and leaves some out. The sample lists tens of thousands of clones, approximately 70% occurring once. The culture ran for about 10 days, and then CD4+ T cells were isolated. For these receptors, no antigen is known. Here the sequenced sample was CD4+ T cells from PBMCs cultured without peptide, taken before COVID-19 vaccination. These receptors came from a human donor who received a COVID-19 vaccine.

This rearrangement joins TRBV2 to TRBJ1-2, with 8 bases matching TRBD1. V was clipped by 6 bases and J by 4 bases; unmatched bases: 10. This CDR3 comprises 15 residues. Germline CDR1 SNHLY, CDR2 FYNNEI. The DNA for the CDR3 is TGTGCCAGCAGGGATCAGGGGGCCCTCCTCTATGGCTACACCTTC. Its protein product is CASRDQGALLYGYTF.

This clone has more than one count but fewer than ten. Other DNA sequences from this sample encode an identical CDR3 as well. The V call is TRBV12-5, the J call TRBJ1-5; D not certain. V was clipped by 1 base and J by 2 bases, with 6 bases between them. This CDR3 comprises 14 residues. Germline CDR1 LGHNT, CDR2 FRNRAP. CDR3 DNA sequence: TGTGCTAGTGGTTTGGAGGGAGGCAATCAGCCCCAGCATTTT. Translation gives CASGLEGGNQPQHF.

In this sample, this clone turned up a few times. The V gene is TRBV2, the J gene TRBJ1-5; D is ambiguous. Between the trimmed V and J ends, which lost 5 bases and 4 bases, there was a span of 12 bases. CDR3 size: 14 residues. Germline assignment: CDR1 SNHLY and CDR2 FYNNEI. In DNA form, the CDR3 reads TGTGCCAGCAGTCGAACGTCACCAAATCAGCCCCAGCATTTT. This codes for CASSRTSPNQPQHF.

Details on this clone: Other DNA sequences of this sample code for an identical CDR3. J is TRBJ1-1 and V is TRBV27; a possible D gene is TRBD1 (5 bases). Trimming shortened V by 6 bases and J by 0 bases, and 11 bases separated the two germline ends. CDR1 and CDR2 from the germline V gene are MNHEY and SMNVEV (reference sequence). The CDR3 is 14 amino acids. The CDR3 spells CASSRGAVNTEAFF. The CDR3 region has the DNA TGTGCCAGCAGCCGAGGGGCGGTGAACACTGAAGCTTTCTTT.

The chain carries TRBV5-5 and TRBJ1-4, with D uncertain. Germline V lookup: CDR1 SGHKS, CDR2 YYEKEE (reference sequence). This CDR3 has 15 residues. The V and J ends lost 4 bases and 4 bases respectively, with 14 bases between them. CDR3 nucleotide sequence: TGTGCCAGCAGCCCTGGAGGGCAGCATAATGAAAAACTGTTTTTT. It yields the protein CASSPGGQHNEKLFF. The whole variable domain, remainder taken from reference TRBV5-5 and TRBJ1-4, is DAGVTQSPTHLIKTRGQQVTLRCSPISGHKSVSWYQQVLGQGPQFIFQYYEKEERGRGNFPDRFSARQFPNYSSELNVNALLLGDSALYLCASSPGGQHNEKLFFGSGTQLSVL.

This chain joins TRBV5-8 and TRBJ1-1, with no clear D. The CDR3 covers 12 residues. Germline values: CDR1 SGHTS, CDR2 YDEGEE. Between the trimmed V and J ends, which lost 5 bases and 5 bases, there was a span of 10 bases. The CDR3 DNA reads as TGTGCCAGCAGTTTTGGGGAGACTGAAGCTTTCTTT. As protein: CASSFGETEAFF.

The chain couples TRBV7-9 to TRBJ2-1; D is perhaps TRBD2 (5 bases). In germline, CDR1 is SEHNR, CDR2 FQNEAQ (reference sequence). The V end lost 1 base, the J end lost 0 bases, and 16 bases lay between the germline ends. This CDR3 has 18 residues. The CDR3 DNA reads TGTGCCAGCAGCTTAGATTCGCTTGGTACTAGCTCCTACAATGAGCAGTTCTTC. The encoded protein is CASSLDSLGTSSYNEQFF. Using reference TRBV7-9 and TRBJ2-1 for the parts outside the CDR3, the full variable domain is DTGVSQNPRHKITKRGQNVTFRCDPISEHNRLYWYRQTLGQGPEFLTYFQNEAQLEKSRLLSDRFSAERPKGSFSTLEIQRTEQGDSAMYLCASSLDSLGTSSYNEQFFGPGTRLTVL.